Here is one TCR beta chain with its context. The data belong to a study of blood T cell repertoires in COVID-19. CDR3 size: 14 residues. Germline lookup yields CDR1 PRHDT and CDR2 FYEKMQ (reference sequence). The junction had 3 bases not matched to a gene; V was cut back by 1 base and J by 4 bases. The protocol was immunoSEQ multiplex PCR, while the TCRdb copy is restricted to in-frame clones and leaves out a portion. The repertoire holds tens of thousands of clones, with less than 80% as singletons. The receptor comes from a man in his fifties or sixties with active or convalescent COVID-19. The sample taken for sequencing was peripheral blood. V usage is TRBV13 and J usage is TRBJ1-2, with 7 bases lining up with TRBD1. The CDR3 DNA is TGTGCCAGCAGCTTAGACCGGGACAGCTATGGCTACACCTTC. Translating it yields CASSLDRDSYGYTF.